This T cell receptor beta chain came from a study of T cell clonality in common variable immunodeficiency. Study findings and constraints: Common variable immunodeficiency TCR beta sequences reportedly had fewer deletions and N-nucleotide insertions.

This clone was seen more than once but under ten times. Its antigen is currently unknown. The CDR3 goes on 3 residues after the read ends, and that part is filled in from the germline J gene. V was trimmed by 6 bases and J by 4 bases, leaving 15 bases between them. This CDR3 is built from 14 residues. Germline V gene sequence: CDR1 MNHEY, CDR2 SVGEGT. CVID subjects were about 14 female and 25 to 30 male, aged about 8 to 65. Some clones are missing from TCRdb's copy, which holds only in-frame ones; the method was immunoSEQ multiplex PCR. In total the sample includes fewer than 20,000 clones, none of them seen once.

The TCR originated in a human donor with common variable immunodeficiency. Sequencing was done on a sample of peripheral blood mononuclear cells. V usage is TRBV6-2 or TRBV6-3 and J usage is TRBJ2-5; D perhaps matches TRBD2 (6 bases). The CDR3 bases that were read are TGTGCCAGCAGCCACGGGGGTAGCGGAGAGACC. Its protein is CASSHGGSGET. The full CDR3 protein is CASSHGGSGETQYF.